This TCR beta chain was observed in a study of blood T cell repertoires in COVID-19. Overall study: Samples came from the United States, Italy and Spain, spanning acute and convalescent COVID-19. In each case, the material was cDNA or gDNA derived from T cells, B-cell-depleted T cells, or PBMCs.

V shed 3 bases, J shed 2 bases, and the junction held 6 bases outside the gene matches. The V gene's germline CDR1 is MDHEN and CDR2 SYDVKM. The CDR3 has 16 residues. Under the authors' procedure: How many nucleated cells were present was estimated from reference gene primer amplification. Produced via immunoSEQ multiplex PCR; TCRdb's table is partial and in-frame only. Clone size and the V and J calls come from that table; the DNA yielded D and trimming. The sample shows about 400,000 clones, more than 80% of them seen only once. The source is a man aged 35 to 55 with acute or convalescent COVID-19. The gene calls are TRBV28 and TRBJ2-3, with 9 bases matching TRBD1. The sequenced sample was peripheral blood. Here the CDR3 reads CASSFSGTGSTDTQYF. The CDR3 DNA follows: TGTGCCAGCAGTTTCTCCGGGACAGGGTCCACAGATACGCAGTATTTT.